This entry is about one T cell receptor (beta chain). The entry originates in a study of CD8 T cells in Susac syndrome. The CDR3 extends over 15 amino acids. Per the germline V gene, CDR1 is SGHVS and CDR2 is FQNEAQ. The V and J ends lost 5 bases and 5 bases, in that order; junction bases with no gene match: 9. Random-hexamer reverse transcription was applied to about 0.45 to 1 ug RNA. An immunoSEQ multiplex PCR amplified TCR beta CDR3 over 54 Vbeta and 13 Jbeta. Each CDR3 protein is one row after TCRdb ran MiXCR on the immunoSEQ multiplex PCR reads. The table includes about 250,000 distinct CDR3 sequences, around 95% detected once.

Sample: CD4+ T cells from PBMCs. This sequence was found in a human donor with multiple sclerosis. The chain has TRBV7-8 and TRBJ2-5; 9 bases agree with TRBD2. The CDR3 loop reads CASSPPGLAGETQYF. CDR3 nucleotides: TGTGCCAGCAGCCCGCCGGGACTAGCAGGGGAGACCCAGTACTTC.